This TCR beta chain was identified in a study of control samples from healthy donors and cancer patients. This CDR3 is built from 18 residues. Germline CDR1 is LGHDT and CDR2 is YNNKEL (reference sequence). V was shortened by 4 bases and J by 0 bases, with 16 bases between the two germline ends. Sequenced by immunoSEQ multiplex PCR; TCRdb stores in-frame clones only, minus some. The sample records 100,000 or so clones, just over 90% being singletons. Sequenced: blood. This sequence joins TRBV3-1 (or the pseudogene TRBV3-2) and TRBJ1-6; D unclear. The receptor was derived from a woman in her 30s in good health. The CDR3 nucleotides read TGTGCCAGCAGCCTGAGGACCGCCCTGAGCTCCTATAATTCACCCCTCCACTTT. Residues: CASSLRTALSSYNSPLHF.